The TCR beta chain under discussion was sequenced for a study of neurological immune-mediated disorders. Study-level points and caveats: Patients with HTLV-1-associated myelopathy showed the most TCR clonal expansion. Those with multiple sclerosis showed the least, falling below healthy controls.

Germline CDR1 is KGHDR and CDR2 is SFDVKD. The CDR3 totals 18 residues. The V end lost 3 bases, the J end lost 1 base, and 17 bases lay between the germline ends. Stated time point: longitudinal time-point 2. Unsorted libraries came from 2 million PBMCs stored at -80 °C. This clonotype was seen many times. Its target is unknown. The cDNA was generated through 5'RACE incorporating 10-nucleotide random UMIs. In TCRdb, the 5' RACE reads were re-called with MiXCR into one record per CDR3 protein. The sample holds over 55,000 distinct CDR3 sequences, 8.5% to 10% seen once. Sequencing was done on a sample of PBMCs. The V and J genes are TRBV24-1 and TRBJ2-2; TRBD2 is a possible D gene (5 bases). This receptor was taken from a man aged 25 to 40 in good health. CDR3 nucleotides: TGTGCCACCAGTGATGCGATTGCTGCAAGCGGGAACACCGGGGAGCTGTTTTTT. This sequence encodes CATSDAIAASGNTGELFF.